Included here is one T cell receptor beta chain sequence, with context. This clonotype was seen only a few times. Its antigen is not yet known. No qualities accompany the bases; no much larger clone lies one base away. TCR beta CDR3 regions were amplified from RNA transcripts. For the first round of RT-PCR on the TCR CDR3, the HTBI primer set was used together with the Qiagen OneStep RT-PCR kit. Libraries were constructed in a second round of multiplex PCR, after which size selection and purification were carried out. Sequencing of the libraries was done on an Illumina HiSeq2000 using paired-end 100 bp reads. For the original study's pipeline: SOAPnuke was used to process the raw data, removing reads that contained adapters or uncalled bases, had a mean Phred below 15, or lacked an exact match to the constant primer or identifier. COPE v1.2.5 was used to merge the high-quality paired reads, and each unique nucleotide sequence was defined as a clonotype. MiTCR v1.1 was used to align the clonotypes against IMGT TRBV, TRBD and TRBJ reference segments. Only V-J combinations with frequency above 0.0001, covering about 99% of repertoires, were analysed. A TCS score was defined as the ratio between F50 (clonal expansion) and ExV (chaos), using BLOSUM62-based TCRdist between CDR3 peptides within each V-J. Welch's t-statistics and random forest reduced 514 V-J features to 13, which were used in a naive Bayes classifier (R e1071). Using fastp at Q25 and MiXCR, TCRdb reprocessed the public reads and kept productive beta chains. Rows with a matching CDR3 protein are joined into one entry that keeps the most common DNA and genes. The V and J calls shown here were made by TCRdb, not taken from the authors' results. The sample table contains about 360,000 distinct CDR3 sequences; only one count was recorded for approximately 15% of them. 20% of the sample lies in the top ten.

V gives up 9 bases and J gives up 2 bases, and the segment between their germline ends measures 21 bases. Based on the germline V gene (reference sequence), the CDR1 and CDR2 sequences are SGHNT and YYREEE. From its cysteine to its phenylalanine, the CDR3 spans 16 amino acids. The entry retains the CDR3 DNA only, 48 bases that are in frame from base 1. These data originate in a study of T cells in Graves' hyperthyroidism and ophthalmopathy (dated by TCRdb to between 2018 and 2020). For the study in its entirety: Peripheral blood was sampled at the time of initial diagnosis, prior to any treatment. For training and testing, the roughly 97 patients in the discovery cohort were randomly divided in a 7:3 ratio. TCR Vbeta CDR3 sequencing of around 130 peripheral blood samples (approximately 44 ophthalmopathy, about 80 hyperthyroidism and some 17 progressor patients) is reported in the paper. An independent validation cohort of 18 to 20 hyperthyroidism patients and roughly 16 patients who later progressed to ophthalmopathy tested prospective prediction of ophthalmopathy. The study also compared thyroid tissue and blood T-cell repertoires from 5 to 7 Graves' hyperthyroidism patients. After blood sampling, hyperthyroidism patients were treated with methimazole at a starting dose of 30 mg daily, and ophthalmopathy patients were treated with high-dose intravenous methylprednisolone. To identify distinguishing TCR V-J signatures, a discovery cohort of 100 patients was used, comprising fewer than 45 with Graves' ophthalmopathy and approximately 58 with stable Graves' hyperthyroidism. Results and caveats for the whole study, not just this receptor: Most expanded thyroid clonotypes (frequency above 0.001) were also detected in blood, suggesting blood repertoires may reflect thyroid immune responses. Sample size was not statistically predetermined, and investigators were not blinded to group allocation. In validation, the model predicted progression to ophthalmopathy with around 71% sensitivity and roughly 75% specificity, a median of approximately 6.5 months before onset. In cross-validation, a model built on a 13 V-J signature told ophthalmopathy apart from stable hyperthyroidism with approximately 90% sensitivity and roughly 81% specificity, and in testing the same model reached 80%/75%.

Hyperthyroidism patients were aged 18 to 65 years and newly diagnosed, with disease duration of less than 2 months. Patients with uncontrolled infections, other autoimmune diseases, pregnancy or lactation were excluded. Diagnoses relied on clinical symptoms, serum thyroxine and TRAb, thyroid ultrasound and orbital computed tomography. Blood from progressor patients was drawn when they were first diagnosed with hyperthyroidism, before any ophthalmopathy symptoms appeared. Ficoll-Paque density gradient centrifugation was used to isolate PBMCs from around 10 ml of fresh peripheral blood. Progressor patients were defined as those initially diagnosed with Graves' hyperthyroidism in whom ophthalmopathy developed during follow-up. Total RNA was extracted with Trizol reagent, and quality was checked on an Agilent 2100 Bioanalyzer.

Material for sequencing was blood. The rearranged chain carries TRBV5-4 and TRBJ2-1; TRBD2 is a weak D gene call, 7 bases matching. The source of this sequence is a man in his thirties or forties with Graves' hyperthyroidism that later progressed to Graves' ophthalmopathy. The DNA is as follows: TGTGCCACCACATGGGGCGGGGGCCCCACCTACAATGAGCAGTTCTTC. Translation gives CATTWGGGPTYNEQFF.